This TCR beta chain was captured in a study of blood T cells in healthy people across ages. It was with a sample-barcoded 5' primer and a J-beta primer mix that a second PCR of roughly 6 to 12 cycles was run. TCRdb re-called the 5' RACE reads through MiXCR, storing one row per CDR3 protein. This table has 800,000 or so distinct CDR3 sequences, around a quarter appearing once. This clonotype has a handful of counts. An end of the junction differs from the germline gene, which may be a read error. The sample was also reused in another study, on T cells of mothers and their children.

Sequenced material: blood. The TCR comes from a boy aged 5-17 years in good health.

Here the CDR3 DNA reads TGCAGCGTCGGCGGAGGGGGCTATGGAAACACCATATACTTT. It codes for CSVGGGGYGNTIYF. This chain connects TRBV29-1 to TRBJ1-3, with 7 bases that match TRBD1. Germline V CDR1 and CDR2: SQVTM, ANQGSEA. The length of the CDR3 is 14 residues.